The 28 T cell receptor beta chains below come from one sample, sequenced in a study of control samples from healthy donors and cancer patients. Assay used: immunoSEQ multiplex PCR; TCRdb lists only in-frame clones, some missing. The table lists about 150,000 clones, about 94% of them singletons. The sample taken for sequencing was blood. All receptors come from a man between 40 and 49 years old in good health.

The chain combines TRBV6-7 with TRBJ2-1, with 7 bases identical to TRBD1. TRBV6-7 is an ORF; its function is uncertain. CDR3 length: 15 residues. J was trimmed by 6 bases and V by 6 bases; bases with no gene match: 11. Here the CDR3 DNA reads TGTGCCAGCAGCTCAATACGCGACAGGGTCAATGAGCAGTTCTTC. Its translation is CASSSIRDRVNEQFF.

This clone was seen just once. CDR3 protein: CASSLVTAGTGTEAFF. CDR3 nucleotide sequence: TGCGCCAGCAGCTTGGTCACAGCCGGGACAGGCACTGAAGCTTTCTTT. This rearrangement joins TRBV5-1 to TRBJ1-1, with TRBD1 matching over 8 bases. CDR1 is SGHRS, CDR2 YFSETQ, per germline. This CDR3 has 16 residues. The V gene end was trimmed by 0 bases and the J gene end by 4 bases; junction bases not matched to a gene: 8.

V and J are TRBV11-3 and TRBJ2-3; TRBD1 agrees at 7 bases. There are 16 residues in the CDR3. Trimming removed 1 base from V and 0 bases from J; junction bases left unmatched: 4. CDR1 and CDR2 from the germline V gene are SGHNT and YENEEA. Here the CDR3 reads CASSLGGGRSTDTQYF. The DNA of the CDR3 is TGTGCCAGCAGCTTAGGAGGGGGCCGAAGCACAGATACGCAGTATTTT.

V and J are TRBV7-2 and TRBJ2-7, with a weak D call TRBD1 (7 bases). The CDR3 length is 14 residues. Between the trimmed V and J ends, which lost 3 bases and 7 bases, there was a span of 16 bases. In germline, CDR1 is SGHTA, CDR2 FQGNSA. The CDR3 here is CASSFRQGGGEQYF. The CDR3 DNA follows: TGTGCCAGCAGCTTCCGGCAGGGGGGAGGTGAGCAGTACTTC.

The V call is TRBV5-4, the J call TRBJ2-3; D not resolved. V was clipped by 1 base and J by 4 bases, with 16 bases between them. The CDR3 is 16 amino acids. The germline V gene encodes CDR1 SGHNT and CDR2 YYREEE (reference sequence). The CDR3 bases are TGTGCCAGCAGCTTGAATTTGGGCGTTTGGGCAGATACGCAGTATTTT. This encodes CASSLNLGVWADTQYF.

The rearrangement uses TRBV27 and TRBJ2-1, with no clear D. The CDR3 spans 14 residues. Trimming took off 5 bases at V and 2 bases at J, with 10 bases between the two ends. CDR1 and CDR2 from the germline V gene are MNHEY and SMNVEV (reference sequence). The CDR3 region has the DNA TGTGCCAGCAGTCCCATAGCCCCCTACAATGAGCAGTTCTTC. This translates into CASSPIAPYNEQFF.

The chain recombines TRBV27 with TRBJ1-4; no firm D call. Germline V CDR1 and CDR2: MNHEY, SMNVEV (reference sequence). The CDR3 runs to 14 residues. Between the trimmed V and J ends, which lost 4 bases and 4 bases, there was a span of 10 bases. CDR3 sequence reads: CASSSRPSNEKLFF. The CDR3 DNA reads TGTGCCAGCAGTTCCCGACCGAGTAATGAAAAACTGTTTTTT.

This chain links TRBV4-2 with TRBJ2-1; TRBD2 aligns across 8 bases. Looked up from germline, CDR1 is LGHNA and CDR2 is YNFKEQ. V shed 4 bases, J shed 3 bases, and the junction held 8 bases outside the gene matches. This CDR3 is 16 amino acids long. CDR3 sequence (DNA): TGTGCCAGCAGCCCCAGTCTAGCGGGCGGCTACAATGAGCAGTTCTTC. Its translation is CASSPSLAGGYNEQFF.

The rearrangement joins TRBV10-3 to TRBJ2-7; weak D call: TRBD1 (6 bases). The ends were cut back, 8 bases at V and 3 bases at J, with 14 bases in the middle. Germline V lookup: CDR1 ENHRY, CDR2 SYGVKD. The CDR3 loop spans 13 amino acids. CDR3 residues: CAISGQWDYEQYF. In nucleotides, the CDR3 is TGTGCCATCTCTGGACAGTGGGACTACGAGCAGTACTTC.

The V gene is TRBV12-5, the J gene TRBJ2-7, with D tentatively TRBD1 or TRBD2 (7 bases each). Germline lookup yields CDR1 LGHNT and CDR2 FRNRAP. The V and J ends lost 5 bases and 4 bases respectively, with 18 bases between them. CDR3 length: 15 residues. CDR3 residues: CASGEGAGVIYEQYF. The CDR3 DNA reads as TGTGCTAGTGGTGAGGGGGCGGGGGTGATATACGAGCAGTACTTC.

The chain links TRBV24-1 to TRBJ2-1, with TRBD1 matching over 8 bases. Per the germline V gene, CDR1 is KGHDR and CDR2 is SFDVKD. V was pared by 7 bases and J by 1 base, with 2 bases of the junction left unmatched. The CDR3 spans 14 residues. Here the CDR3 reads CATRQGGSYNEQFF. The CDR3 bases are TGTGCCACCAGACAGGGGGGATCCTACAATGAGCAGTTCTTC.

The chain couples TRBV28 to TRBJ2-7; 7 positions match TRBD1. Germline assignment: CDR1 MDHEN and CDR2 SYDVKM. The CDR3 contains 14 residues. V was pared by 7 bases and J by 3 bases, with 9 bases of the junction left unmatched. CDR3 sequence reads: CASTAQQGRYEQYF. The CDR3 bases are TGTGCCAGCACCGCCCAACAGGGGCGCTACGAGCAGTACTTC. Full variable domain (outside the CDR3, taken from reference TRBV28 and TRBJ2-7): DVKVTQSSRYLVKRTGEKVFLECVQDMDHENMFWYRQDPGLGLRLIYFSYDVKMKEKGDIPEGYSVSREKKERFSLILESASTNQTSMYLCASTAQQGRYEQYFGPGTRLTVT.

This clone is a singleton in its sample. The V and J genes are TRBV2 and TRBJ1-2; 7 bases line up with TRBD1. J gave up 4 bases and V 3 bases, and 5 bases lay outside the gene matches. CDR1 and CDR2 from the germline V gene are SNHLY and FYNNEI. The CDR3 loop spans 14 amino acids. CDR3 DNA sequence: TGTGCCAGCAGTGAGCAGGGGGTACCCTATGGCTACACCTTC. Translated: CASSEQGVPYGYTF. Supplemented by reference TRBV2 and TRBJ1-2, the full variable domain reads EPEVTQTPSHQVTQMGQEVILRCVPISNHLYFYWYRQILGQKVEFLVSFYNNEISEKSEIFDDQFSVERPDGSNFTLKIRSTKLEDSAMYFCASSEQGVPYGYTFGSGTRLTVV.

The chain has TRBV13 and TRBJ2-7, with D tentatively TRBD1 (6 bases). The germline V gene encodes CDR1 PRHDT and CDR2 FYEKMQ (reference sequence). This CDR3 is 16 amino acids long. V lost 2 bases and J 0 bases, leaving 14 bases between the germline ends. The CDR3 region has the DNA TGTGCCAGCAGCTTAAGTGGGACATCTAGCTCCTACGAGCAGTACTTC. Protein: CASSLSGTSSSYEQYF.

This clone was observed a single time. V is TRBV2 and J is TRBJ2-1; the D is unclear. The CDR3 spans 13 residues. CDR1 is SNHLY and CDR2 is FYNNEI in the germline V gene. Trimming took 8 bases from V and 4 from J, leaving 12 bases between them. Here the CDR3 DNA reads TGTGCCAGCGTGGGCCCTCTATACAATGAGCAGTTCTTC. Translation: CASVGPLYNEQFF.

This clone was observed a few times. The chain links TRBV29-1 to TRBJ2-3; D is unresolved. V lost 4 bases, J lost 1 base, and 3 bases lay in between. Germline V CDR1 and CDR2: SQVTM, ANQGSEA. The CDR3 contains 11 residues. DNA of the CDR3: TGCAGCGTTGCCGGCACAGATACGCAGTATTTT. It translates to CSVAGTDTQYF.

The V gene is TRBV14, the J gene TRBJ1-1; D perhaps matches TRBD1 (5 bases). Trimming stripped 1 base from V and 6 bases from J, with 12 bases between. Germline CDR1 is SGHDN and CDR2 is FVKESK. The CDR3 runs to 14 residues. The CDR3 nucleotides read TGTGCCAGCAGCCAAGTGGCAGGGAGGTCTGAAGCTTTCTTT. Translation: CASSQVAGRSEAFF.

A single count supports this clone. The CDR3 nucleotides are TGTGCCAGCAGCTCGGGGACTAGCACTTCCTACGAGCAGTACTTC. Translated: CASSSGTSTSYEQYF. The J gene is TRBJ2-7, the V gene TRBV7-2; 9 nucleotides line up with TRBD2. The V gene end was trimmed by 4 bases and the J gene end by 1 base; junction bases not matched to a gene: 5. CDR1 and CDR2 from the germline V gene are SGHTA and FQGNSA. The CDR3 extends over 15 amino acids.

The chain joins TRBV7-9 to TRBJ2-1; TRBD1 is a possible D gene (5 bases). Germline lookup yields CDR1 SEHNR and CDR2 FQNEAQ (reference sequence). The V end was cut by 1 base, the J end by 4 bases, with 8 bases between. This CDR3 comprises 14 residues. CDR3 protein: CASSLGSGYNEQFF. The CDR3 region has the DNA TGTGCCAGCAGCTTAGGGTCAGGGTACAATGAGCAGTTCTTC.

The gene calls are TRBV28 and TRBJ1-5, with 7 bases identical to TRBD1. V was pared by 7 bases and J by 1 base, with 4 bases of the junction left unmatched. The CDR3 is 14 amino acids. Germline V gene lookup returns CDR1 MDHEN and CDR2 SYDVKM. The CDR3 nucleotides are TGTGCCAGCATGACAGGGCTCAGCAATCAGCCCCAGCATTTT. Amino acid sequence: CASMTGLSNQPQHF.

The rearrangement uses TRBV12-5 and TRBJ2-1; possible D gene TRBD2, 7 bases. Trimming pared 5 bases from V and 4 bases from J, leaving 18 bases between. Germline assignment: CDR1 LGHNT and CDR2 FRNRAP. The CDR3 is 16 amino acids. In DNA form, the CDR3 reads TGTGCTAGTGGTGGAACAGGGCGGGGGAGTTACAATGAGCAGTTCTTC. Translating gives CASGGTGRGSYNEQFF.

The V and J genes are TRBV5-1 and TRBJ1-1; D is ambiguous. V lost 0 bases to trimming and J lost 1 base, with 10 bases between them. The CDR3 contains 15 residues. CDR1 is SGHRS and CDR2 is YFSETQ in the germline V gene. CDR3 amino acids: CASSLERIGNTEAFF. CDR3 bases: TGCGCCAGCAGCTTGGAAAGGATCGGGAACACTGAAGCTTTCTTT.

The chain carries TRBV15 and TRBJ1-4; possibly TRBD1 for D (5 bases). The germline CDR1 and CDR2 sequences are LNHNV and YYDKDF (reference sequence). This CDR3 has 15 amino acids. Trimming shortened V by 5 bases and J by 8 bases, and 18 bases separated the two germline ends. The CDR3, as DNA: TGTGCCACCAGCTCTCGTGGGGGAGGAGGGGAAAAACTGTTTTTT. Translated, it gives CATSSRGGGGEKLFF. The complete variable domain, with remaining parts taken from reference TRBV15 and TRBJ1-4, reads DAMVIQNPRYQVTQFGKPVTLSCSQTLNHNVMYWYQQKSSQAPKLLFHYYDKDFNNEADTPDNFQSRRPNTSFCFLDIRSPGLGDTAMYLCATSSRGGGGEKLFFGSGTQLSVL.

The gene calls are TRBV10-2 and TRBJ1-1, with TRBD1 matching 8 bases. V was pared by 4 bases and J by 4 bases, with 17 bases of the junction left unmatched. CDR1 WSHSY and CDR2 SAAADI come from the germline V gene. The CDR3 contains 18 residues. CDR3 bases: TGCGCCAGCAGTGCGAGACCCGGGACAGGATTTGATAGCACTGAAGCTTTCTTT. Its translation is CASSARPGTGFDSTEAFF.

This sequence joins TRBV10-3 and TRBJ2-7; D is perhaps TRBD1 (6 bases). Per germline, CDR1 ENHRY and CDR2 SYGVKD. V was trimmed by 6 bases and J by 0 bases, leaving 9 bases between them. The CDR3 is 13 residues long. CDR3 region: CAISWDISYEQYF. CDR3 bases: TGTGCCATCAGCTGGGACATCTCCTACGAGCAGTACTTC.

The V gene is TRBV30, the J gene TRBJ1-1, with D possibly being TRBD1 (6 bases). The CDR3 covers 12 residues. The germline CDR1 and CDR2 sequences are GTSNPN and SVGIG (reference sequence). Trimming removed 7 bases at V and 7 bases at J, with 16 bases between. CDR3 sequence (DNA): TGTGCCTTGGTACAGGGACTTGGTGAAGCTTTCTTT. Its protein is CALVQGLGEAFF.

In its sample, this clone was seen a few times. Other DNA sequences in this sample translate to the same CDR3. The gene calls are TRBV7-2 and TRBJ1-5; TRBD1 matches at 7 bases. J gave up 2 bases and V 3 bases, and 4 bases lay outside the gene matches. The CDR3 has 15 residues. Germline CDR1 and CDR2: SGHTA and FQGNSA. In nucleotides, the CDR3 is TGTGCCAGCAGCTTTGACGGGACAGGCAATCAGCCCCAGCATTTT. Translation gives CASSFDGTGNQPQHF. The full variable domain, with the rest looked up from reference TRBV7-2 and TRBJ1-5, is GAGVSQSPSNKVTEKGKDVELRCDPISGHTALYWYRQSLGQGLEFLIYFQGNSAPDKSGLPSDRFSAERTGGSVSTLTIQRTQQEDSAVYLCASSFDGTGNQPQHFGDGTRLSIL.

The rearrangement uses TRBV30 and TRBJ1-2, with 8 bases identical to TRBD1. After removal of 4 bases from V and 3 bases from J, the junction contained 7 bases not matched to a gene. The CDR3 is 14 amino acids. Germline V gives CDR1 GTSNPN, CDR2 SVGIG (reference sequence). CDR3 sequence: CAWNRPGQDYGYTF. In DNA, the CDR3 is TGTGCCTGGAATCGTCCGGGACAGGACTATGGCTACACCTTC.